Listed below are T cell receptor beta chains from one sample, sequenced in a study of shared clonotypes between healthy human individuals. Only in-frame clones appear in the TCRdb table, and some are missing; sequencing was by immunoSEQ multiplex PCR. The sample holds more than 850,000 clones; approximately 80% are singletons and the top ten take approximately 0.52%. The sequenced sample was memory CD4+ T cells from PBMCs. The origin of the receptors is a man aged 18 to 29 in good health. Some clones in this sample may be carry-over from other donors' samples. Each CDR3 is given with its conserved first and last residue. Fields, in order: CDR3 protein, CDR3 DNA, J gene, D gene, clone size, V gene. A D gene is named only where the DNA matches it firmly. Only some rows state a clone size, as once, few, many or a class for expanded clones.

CDR3 protein: CASIDFSYNEQFF
CDR3 DNA: TGTGCCAGCATCGATTTCTCCTACAATGAGCAGTTCTTC
J gene: TRBJ2-1
D gene: NA
clone size: NA
V gene: TRBV6-1

CDR3 protein: CASSLDRGREYF
CDR3 DNA: TGCGCCAGCAGCTTGGACAGGGGGAGGGAGTATTTT
J gene: TRBJ2-3
D gene: NA
clone size: NA
V gene: TRBV5-1

CDR3 protein: CASSFFATSTDTQYF
CDR3 DNA: TGTGCCAGCAGTTTTTTTGCGACTAGCACAGATACGCAGTATTTT
J gene: TRBJ2-3
D gene: NA
clone size: few
V gene: TRBV28

CDR3 protein: CASSFLKGREKLFF
CDR3 DNA: TGTGCCAGCAGTTTCCTGAAGGGGCGGGAAAAACTGTTTTTT
J gene: TRBJ1-4
D gene: NA
clone size: NA
V gene: TRBV28

CDR3 protein: CSVLPLDTPYEQYF
CDR3 DNA: TGCAGCGTCTTGCCCCTGGACACCCCCTACGAGCAGTACTTC
J gene: TRBJ2-7
D gene: NA
clone size: NA
V gene: TRBV29-1

CDR3 protein: CASSVGASGGQKETQYF
CDR3 DNA: TGTGCCAGCAGCGTAGGAGCTAGCGGGGGTCAAAAAGAGACCCAGTACTTC
J gene: TRBJ2-5
D gene: TRBD2
clone size: NA
V gene: TRBV9

CDR3 protein: CASSAGYPGNTIYF
CDR3 DNA: TGTGCCAGCAGTGCTGGCTACCCTGGAAACACCATATATTTT
J gene: TRBJ1-3
D gene: NA
clone size: few
V gene: TRBV6-1

CDR3 protein: CACGGRATTYEQYF
CDR3 DNA: TGTGCCTGCGGGGGGAGGGCTACTACCTACGAGCAGTACTTC
J gene: TRBJ2-7
D gene: TRBD2
clone size: NA
V gene: TRBV30

CDR3 protein: CASSLSGPSYNEQFF
CDR3 DNA: TGTGCCAGCAGCTTAAGCGGACCCTCCTACAATGAGCAGTTCTTC
J gene: TRBJ2-1
D gene: NA
clone size: NA
V gene: TRBV7-8

CDR3 protein: CASSLGTPQIGYTF
CDR3 DNA: TGTGCCAGCAGCTTAGGGACCCCGCAAATAGGCTACACCTTC
J gene: TRBJ1-2
D gene: NA
clone size: NA
V gene: TRBV7-9

CDR3 protein: CAIGSSEAGHGTDTQYF
CDR3 DNA: TGTGCCATCGGGTCATCTGAAGCGGGACACGGCACAGATACGCAGTATTTT
J gene: TRBJ2-3
D gene: NA
clone size: NA
V gene: TRBV28

CDR3 protein: CASSPSSGAGNTIYF
CDR3 DNA: TGTGCCAGCAGCCCTTCTTCAGGGGCCGGAAACACCATATATTTT
J gene: TRBJ1-3
D gene: NA
clone size: few
V gene: TRBV9

CDR3 protein: CASSRTGTGYTF
CDR3 DNA: TGTGCCAGCAGCCGGACAGGGACCGGCTACACCTTC
J gene: TRBJ1-2
D gene: TRBD1
clone size: NA
V gene: TRBV7-2

CDR3 protein: CASSQVSGSGSEQYF
CDR3 DNA: TGCGCCAGCAGCCAAGTTAGCGGGAGCGGCTCGGAGCAGTACTTC
J gene: TRBJ2-7
D gene: TRBD2
clone size: NA
V gene: TRBV4-1